The following is a T cell receptor beta chain sequence with its context. Its antigen is unknown. Sequencing used immunoSEQ multiplex PCR; TCRdb keeps in-frame clones, though not all of them. This repertoire shows 98,000 or so clones, roughly 87% found once; its top ten account for over 0.7%. The sample belongs to a study of graft-versus-host responses after intestinal transplantation. Study-wide results and caveats: Early declines in HvG clones that occurred post-transplant were associated with peak circulating GvH clone levels.

Germline-derived CDR1 and CDR2 are MGHRA and YSYEKL. V lost 0 bases and J 7 bases, leaving 16 bases between the germline ends. The CDR3 contains 16 residues. The TCR sequence derives from a human donor who received an intestinal transplant. The sample in question was unstimulated CD4+ T cells sorted from spleen or lymph node cells, obtained before intestinal transplant. The chain has TRBV4-1 and TRBJ1-5; D is perhaps TRBD1 (6 bases). The CDR3 region is CASSQDSPGQGQPQHF. The DNA for the CDR3 is TGCGCCAGCAGCCAAGATTCCCCGGGGCAGGGGCAGCCCCAGCATTTT.